What follows describes a single T cell receptor (beta chain). The data were taken from a study of cytomegalovirus exposure and HLA in healthy donors. Germline V gene data show CDR1 as MNHEY and CDR2 as SVGAGI. The CDR3 extends over 15 amino acids. J gave up 0 bases and V 6 bases, and 6 bases lay outside the gene matches. Generated by immunoSEQ multiplex PCR, the TCRdb table keeps only in-frame clones and is missing some. The sample carries more than 250,000 clones, roughly 90% recorded once. The TCR originated in a woman aged 18 to 35 in good health and CMV-seronegative. This chain connects TRBV6-5 to TRBJ2-7; 9 nucleotides agree with TRBD2. Sequencing was carried out using PBMCs. This CDR3 is CASSFSGSDSYEQYF. The DNA of the CDR3 is TGTGCCAGCAGCTTTAGCGGGAGCGACTCCTACGAGCAGTACTTC.